Each of the 25 T cell receptor beta chains below was sequenced from the same sample in a study of shared clonotypes between healthy human individuals. Clones were sequenced by immunoSEQ multiplex PCR, and TCRdb holds only the in-frame ones, with some missing. The repertoire holds about 710,000 clones, with over 60% as singletons. The sequenced material came from memory CD4+ T cells sorted from blood. Subset of the sample: CD45RA-negative fraction. These receptors were taken from a woman aged 25-40 years in good health.

The chain carries TRBV5-1 and TRBJ2-1; 8 nucleotides agree with TRBD1. This CDR3 has 15 residues. The V and J ends lost 6 bases and 8 bases, in that order; junction bases with no gene match: 13. Germline CDR1 and CDR2: SGHRS and YFSETQ. CDR3 region: CASTKGQGRSDEQFF. The CDR3 nucleotides are TGCGCCAGCACCAAAGGACAGGGCAGATCGGATGAGCAGTTCTTC.

V is TRBV7-8 and J is TRBJ2-6; D not resolved. The germline V gene has CDR1 SGHVS and CDR2 FQNEAQ. The CDR3 extends over 15 amino acids. V was cut by 5 bases and J by 0 bases, with 8 bases left in between. Here the CDR3 DNA reads TGTGCCAGCAGCCCTACTACCTCTGGGGCCAACGTCCTGACTTTC. Translating it yields CASSPTTSGANVLTF.

The chain uses TRBV30 and TRBJ2-5; no definite D call. TRBJ2-7 explains the end of the DNA better; the J call may be wrong. Germline values: CDR1 GTSNPN, CDR2 SVGIG (reference sequence). There are 12 residues in the CDR3. CDR3 sequence: CAWSESHYEQYF. In DNA form, the CDR3 reads TGTGCCTGGAGTGAGAGCCACTACGAGCAGTACTTC.

The chain recombines TRBV7-9 with TRBJ1-3; perhaps TRBD1 as D (5 bases). V gave up 5 bases and J gave up 3 bases, with 14 bases separating them. Germline V lookup: CDR1 SEHNR, CDR2 FQNEAQ (reference sequence). The CDR3 covers 15 residues. The CDR3 reads CASSQQTGHGNTIYF. The CDR3 DNA reads TGTGCCAGCAGCCAACAAACTGGACATGGAAACACCATATATTTT.

The V call is TRBV7-9, the J call TRBJ1-1; unclear D gene. Germline CDR1 is SEHNR and CDR2 is FQNEAQ (reference sequence). Trimming removed 5 bases at V and 3 bases at J, with 13 bases between. The CDR3 runs 14 residues. The CDR3: CASSAPAQDTEAFF. The CDR3 DNA reads as TGTGCCAGCAGCGCCCCCGCGCAGGACACTGAAGCTTTCTTT.

In this sample, this clone turned up a few times. The sample holds other DNA sequences that translate to the same CDR3. The chain carries TRBV19 and TRBJ1-3, with D possibly TRBD1 on 5 matching bases. The CDR3 is 16 amino acids. V was pared by 6 bases and J by 0 bases, with 15 bases between. Looked up from germline, CDR1 is LNHDA and CDR2 is SQIVND (reference sequence). The CDR3: CASSLEGLSSGNTIYF. The CDR3 region has the DNA TGTGCCAGTAGCCTAGAGGGACTGAGCTCTGGAAACACCATATATTTT. Based on the CDR3 plus reference TRBV19 and TRBJ1-3, the full variable domain is DGGITQSPKYLFRKEGQNVTLSCEQNLNHDAMYWYRQDPGQGLRLIYYSQIVNDFQKGDIAEGYSVSREKKESFPLTVTSAQKNPTAFYLCASSLEGLSSGNTIYFGEGSWLTVV.

CDR3 loop: CASSTTARTGYEQFF. CDR3 sequence (DNA): TGTGCCAGCAGTACAACTGCCCGGACAGGGTATGAGCAGTTCTTC. The chain uses TRBV6-6 and TRBJ2-1; TRBD1 matches 8 bases. V shed 5 bases, J shed 8 bases, and the junction held 11 bases outside the gene matches. CDR1 is MNHNY, CDR2 SVGAGI, per germline (reference sequence). This CDR3 is 15 amino acids long.

The chain recombines TRBV19 with TRBJ2-5, with TRBD2 matching over 11 bases. The assigned J gene may be wrong: the sequence end matches TRBJ2-7 better. This CDR3 is built from 15 residues. In germline, CDR1 is LNHDA, CDR2 SQIVND (reference sequence). CDR3 coding DNA: TGTGCCAGTAGTGTGGGACTAGCGGCTCCCTACGAGCAGTACTTC. This translates into CASSVGLAAPYEQYF.

This rearrangement joins TRBV28 to TRBJ2-7; TRBD1 aligns across 9 bases. CDR3 size: 16 residues. Per germline, CDR1 MDHEN and CDR2 SYDVKM. The trim removed 3 bases at V and 4 bases at J, leaving 10 bases unmatched. The CDR3 DNA reads as TGTGCCAGCAGTTTGGTCTCCGGGACAGGGCGTTACGAGCAGTACTTC. Translating it yields CASSLVSGTGRYEQYF.

The rearrangement links TRBV7-3 to TRBJ1-2, with D hard to call. This CDR3 is 13 amino acids long. The germline gives CDR1 SGHTA, CDR2 FQGTGA. The V and J ends lost 8 bases and 2 bases respectively, with 12 bases between them. The CDR3 region is CASGTTGNYGYTF. The CDR3 region has the DNA TGTGCCAGCGGTACTACGGGGAACTATGGCTACACCTTC.

The rearrangement joins TRBV28 to TRBJ1-5; weak D call: TRBD1 (6 bases). The CDR3 extends over 15 amino acids. V dropped 6 bases and J dropped 2 bases, with 14 bases sitting between them. Germline V gene data show CDR1 as MDHEN and CDR2 as SYDVKM. CDR3 sequence reads: CASSGQSPGNQPQHF. DNA for the CDR3: TGTGCCAGCAGCGGACAGTCGCCCGGCAATCAGCCCCAGCATTTT.

This clone was counted between two and nine times. The chain employs TRBV19 and TRBJ2-1; 10 bases align to TRBD1. This CDR3 contains 16 residues. Germline CDR1 reads LNHDA; CDR2 reads SQIVND (reference sequence). V dropped 5 bases and J dropped 3; count of bases not matched to a gene: 7. The CDR3 bases are TGTGCCAGTAGTCTAGGGACAGGGGATTACTACAATGAGCAGTTCTTC. Encoded protein: CASSLGTGDYYNEQFF.

The chain combines TRBV5-4 with TRBJ2-7; D perhaps matches TRBD2 (5 bases). This CDR3 spans 13 amino acids. The germline CDR1 and CDR2 sequences are SGHNT and YYREEE (reference sequence). The V end was cut by 0 bases, the J end by 5 bases, with 9 bases between. The CDR3 coding sequence is TGTGCCAGCAGCTTGGGGGGAGTGAACGAGCAGTACTTC. This encodes CASSLGGVNEQYF.

V and J are TRBV6-1 and TRBJ1-2; weak D call: TRBD1 (5 bases). CDR3 size: 14 residues. Germline V gene sequence: CDR1 MNHNS, CDR2 SASEGT. The V end was cut by 2 bases, the J end by 7 bases, with 14 bases between. The CDR3 loop is CASSELGMGGGYTF. CDR3 nucleotides: TGTGCCAGCAGTGAATTAGGGATGGGGGGTGGCTACACCTTC.

Notes on this clone: The same CDR3 can be traced to other DNA sequences in this sample. The gene calls are TRBV2 and TRBJ2-7; no clear D gene. Germline loops: CDR1 SNHLY, CDR2 FYNNEI. Trimming removed 2 bases at V and 4 bases at J, with 12 bases between. CDR3 length: 14 amino acids. The CDR3 here is CASSERGSNYEQYF. The CDR3 DNA reads as TGTGCCAGCAGTGAAAGAGGTTCCAATTACGAGCAGTACTTC.

This clone was detected once. This chain uses TRBV11-2 with TRBJ1-1; a possible D gene is TRBD1 (5 bases). V lost 0 bases, J lost 7 bases, and 18 bases lay in between. CDR1 is SGHAT, CDR2 FQNNGV, per germline. The CDR3 is made up of 16 amino acids. The CDR3 DNA follows: TGTGCCAGCAGCTTAGATATGGTACGGGGGATCGGTGAAGCTTTCTTT. Protein product: CASSLDMVRGIGEAFF.

The chain has TRBV11-1 and TRBJ1-2, with D tentatively TRBD1 (5 bases). V was pared by 5 bases and J by 3 bases, with 10 bases between. In germline, CDR1 is SGHAT, CDR2 FQDESV (reference sequence). The CDR3 runs to 13 residues. The CDR3, as DNA: TGTGCCAGCAGCCCAGGGTTTTACTATGGCTACACCTTC. It yields the protein CASSPGFYYGYTF.

With respect to this clone: Different DNA sequences within this sample yield the same CDR3. The V and J genes are TRBV5-1 and TRBJ2-1; maybe TRBD2 (6 bases). The germline V gene encodes CDR1 SGHRS and CDR2 YFSETQ. Between the trimmed V and J ends, which lost 0 bases and 2 bases, there was a span of 9 bases. The CDR3 spans 15 residues. The CDR3: CASSLGAGTYNEQFF. CDR3 nucleotides: TGCGCCAGCAGCTTGGGTGCGGGGACCTACAATGAGCAGTTCTTC.

V gene TRBV30 combines with J gene TRBJ1-4, with unresolved D. V shed 0 bases and J shed 10 bases, with 9 bases lying between them. CDR1 GTSNPN and CDR2 SVGIG come from the germline V gene (reference sequence). CDR3 length: 12 residues. This CDR3 is CAWSVRAGKLFF. In DNA form, the CDR3 reads TGTGCCTGGAGTGTCCGAGCGGGAAAACTGTTTTTT.

The gene calls are TRBV9 and TRBJ2-2; 12 bases line up with TRBD2. This CDR3 is 14 amino acids long. With 6 bases clipped from V and 8 bases from J, the junction kept 5 bases outside the gene matches. CDR1 SGDLS and CDR2 YYNGEE come from the germline V gene. The DNA of the CDR3 is TGTGCCAGCAAACGGACTAGCGGGACTGGGGAGCTGTTTTTT. Translation: CASKRTSGTGELFF.

This clone showed up many times. The chain uses TRBV4-1 and TRBJ2-3; 10 bases are shared with TRBD2. Germline V gene lookup returns CDR1 MGHRA and CDR2 YSYEKL. The V gene end was trimmed by 4 bases and the J gene end by 2 bases; junction bases not matched to a gene: 3. The CDR3 spans 15 residues. This chain's CDR3 is CASSRTSGDTDTQYF. Written as DNA, the CDR3 is TGCGCCAGCAGCCGGACTAGCGGAGACACAGATACGCAGTATTTT.

The rearrangement uses TRBV19 and TRBJ1-5, with D hard to call. This CDR3 has 14 amino acids. The germline V gene encodes CDR1 LNHDA and CDR2 SQIVND (reference sequence). V shed 5 bases and J shed 2 bases, with 10 bases lying between them. CDR3: CASSALDGNQPQHF. The CDR3 DNA follows: TGTGCCAGTAGTGCATTAGACGGCAATCAGCCCCAGCATTTT.

This clone was picked up many times. The chain has TRBV5-1 and TRBJ2-1; D gene unclear. Per germline, CDR1 SGHRS and CDR2 YFSETQ. The CDR3 consists of 13 residues. Trimming removed 1 base from V and 5 bases from J, with 7 bases in between. CDR3 bases: TGCGCCAGCAGCTTGCTTTCGAACAATGAGCAGTTCTTC. Translating gives CASSLLSNNEQFF.

This clone showed up just a few times. At the DNA level, this CDR3 is encoded by other sequences in the same sample as well. The V call is TRBV5-1, the J call TRBJ2-2; 7 positions match TRBD1. The CDR3 length is 15 residues. The J segment lost 1 base and the V segment lost 2 bases, leaving 2 bases of the junction unmatched. CDR1 is SGHRS, CDR2 YFSETQ, per germline. In nucleotides, the CDR3 is TGCGCCAGCAGCTTCGGGACAGAGAACACCGGGGAGCTGTTTTTT. This sequence encodes CASSFGTENTGELFF.

This rearrangement joins TRBV27 to TRBJ2-7, with 9 positions matching TRBD1. Per germline, CDR1 MNHEY and CDR2 SMNVEV (reference sequence). This CDR3 has 18 amino acids. The junction had 17 bases not matched to a gene; V was cut back by 5 bases and J by 3 bases. The CDR3: CASSTHRGRKGGGYEQYF. In DNA form, the CDR3 reads TGTGCCAGCAGTACTCACAGGGGGCGCAAAGGTGGGGGCTACGAGCAGTACTTC.